There are a few counts of the clone carrying this T cell receptor (beta chain). Uncontrolled infections, other autoimmune diseases, pregnancy or lactation led to exclusion of patients. Fresh 10 ml peripheral blood yielded PBMCs. The data derive from a study of T cells in Graves' hyperthyroidism and ophthalmopathy. The source material, RNA transcripts, was used to amplify TCR beta CDR3 regions. A set of HTBI primers served as the primers for a first-round RT-PCR of the TCR CDR3. TCRdb reprocessed the multiplex PCR reads with MiXCR, giving one entry per CDR3 protein. Of hundreds of thousands of distinct CDR3 sequences listed, roughly 15% were seen once; the top ten hold roughly 10%. The sequencing sample was made of blood. The clonotype was recovered from a woman aged 18-30 years with Graves' hyperthyroidism.

This CDR3 reads CASSLGGQGAQPQHF. In DNA, the CDR3 is TGTGCCAGCAGCTTAGGCGGACAGGGGGCTCAGCCCCAGCATTTT. The chain combines TRBV7-9 with TRBJ1-5; 11 nucleotides align to TRBD1. The CDR3 contains 15 residues. V lost 1 base, J lost 6 bases, and 2 bases stayed unmatched. CDR1 and CDR2 (germline): SEHNR, FQNEAQ (reference sequence).